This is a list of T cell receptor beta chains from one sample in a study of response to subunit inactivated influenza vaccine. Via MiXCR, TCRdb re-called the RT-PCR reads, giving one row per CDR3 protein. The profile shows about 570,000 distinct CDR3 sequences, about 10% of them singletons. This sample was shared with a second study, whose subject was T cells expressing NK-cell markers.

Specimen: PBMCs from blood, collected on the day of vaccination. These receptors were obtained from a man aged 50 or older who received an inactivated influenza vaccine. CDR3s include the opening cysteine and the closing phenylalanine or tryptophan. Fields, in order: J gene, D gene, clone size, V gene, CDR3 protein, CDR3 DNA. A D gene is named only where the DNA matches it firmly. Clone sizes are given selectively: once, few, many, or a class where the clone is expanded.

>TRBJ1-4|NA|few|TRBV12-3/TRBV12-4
CASSLGGPPIEKLFF
TGTGCCAGCAGTTTAGGAGGGCCCCCGATTGAAAAACTGTTTTTT
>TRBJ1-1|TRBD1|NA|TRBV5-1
CASSANRGPEAFF
TGCGCCAGCAGCGCGAACAGGGGCCCTGAAGCTTTCTTT
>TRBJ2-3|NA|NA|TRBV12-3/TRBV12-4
CASSSWKEADTQYF
TGTGCCAGCAGTTCTTGGAAAGAGGCAGATACGCAGTATTTT
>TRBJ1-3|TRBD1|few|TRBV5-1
CASSIDRGRGKTIYF
TGCGCCAGCAGCATAGACAGGGGAAGAGGGAAAACCATATATTTT
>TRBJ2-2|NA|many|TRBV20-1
CSAPAPRRGGTGELFF
TGCAGTGCTCCCGCCCCTAGGAGGGGTGGGACCGGGGAGCTGTTTTTT
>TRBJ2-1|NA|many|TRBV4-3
CASSQALAGNEQFF
TGCGCCAGCAGCCAAGCCCTCGCCGGCAATGAGCAGTTCTTC
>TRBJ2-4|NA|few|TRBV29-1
CSVEEGGEQYF
TGCAGCGTTGAAGAAGGTGGGGAACAGTACTTC
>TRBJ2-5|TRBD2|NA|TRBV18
CASSTGLAGGETQYF
TGTGCCAGCTCCACTGGACTAGCGGGGGGCGAGACCCAGTACTTC
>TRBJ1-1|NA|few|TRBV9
CASSVGQTPGVNTEAFF
TGTGCCAGCAGCGTAGGACAGACCCCCGGGGTGAACACTGAAGCTTTCTTT
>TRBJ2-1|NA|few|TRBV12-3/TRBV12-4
CASTYGGNEQFF
TGTGCCAGCACGTATGGGGGAAATGAGCAGTTCTTC
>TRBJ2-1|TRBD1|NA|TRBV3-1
CAISLGVDRGRSYNEQFF
TGTGCCATCAGTTTAGGGGTTGACAGGGGGCGCTCCTACAATGAGCAGTTCTTC
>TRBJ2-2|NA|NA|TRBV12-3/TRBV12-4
CASILIRGGELFF
TGTGCCAGCATCCTGATCAGGGGCGGGGAGCTGTTTTTT
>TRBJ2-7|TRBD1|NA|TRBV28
CASGGRDRVREQYF
TGTGCCAGCGGAGGCCGGGACAGGGTGAGGGAGCAGTACTTC
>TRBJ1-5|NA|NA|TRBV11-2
CASSLGGSGSQPQHF
TGTGCCAGCAGCTTAGGGGGCTCAGGGAGTCAGCCCCAGCATTTT
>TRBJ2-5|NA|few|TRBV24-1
CATSDLTEYQETQYF
TGTGCCACCAGTGACCTGACTGAATACCAAGAGACCCAGTACTTC
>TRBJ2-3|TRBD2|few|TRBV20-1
CSASSSGRTDTQYF
TGCAGTGCTAGCTCTAGCGGGCGCACAGATACGCAGTATTTT
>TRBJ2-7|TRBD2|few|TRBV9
CASSPGTSGRFSYEQYF
TGTGCCAGCAGCCCAGGGACTAGCGGGAGATTCTCCTACGAGCAGTACTTC
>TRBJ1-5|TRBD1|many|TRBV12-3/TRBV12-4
CASSGTGGWGNQPQHF
TGTGCCAGCAGTGGGACAGGGGGCTGGGGCAATCAGCCCCAGCATTTT
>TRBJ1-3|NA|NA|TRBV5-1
CASSWDGTSGNTIYF
TGCGCCAGCAGCTGGGACGGAACCTCTGGAAACACCATATATTTT
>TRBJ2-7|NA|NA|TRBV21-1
CASSIPGYQGKSSYEQYF
TGTGCCAGCAGCATACCGGGGTACCAGGGGAAAAGCTCCTACGAGCAGTACTTC
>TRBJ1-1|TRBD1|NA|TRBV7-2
CASSLGATGGGTEAFF
TGTGCCAGCAGCTTAGGGGCGACAGGGGGCGGAACTGAAGCTTTCTTT
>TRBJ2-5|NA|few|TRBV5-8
CASSLAGAAIETQYF
TGTGCCAGCAGCTTGGCGGGGGCCGCGATTGAGACCCAGTACTTC
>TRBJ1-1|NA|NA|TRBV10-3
CAIRSGPKSTEAFF
TGTGCCATCAGATCCGGGCCTAAGAGCACTGAAGCTTTCTTT
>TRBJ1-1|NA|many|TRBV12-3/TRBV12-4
CASSLDQGMNTEAFF
TGTGCCAGCAGTTTAGATCAGGGTATGAACACTGAAGCTTTCTTT
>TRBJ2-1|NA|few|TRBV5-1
CASSRRPGLRDNEQFF
TGCGCCAGCAGCCGACGCCCAGGGTTGAGAGACAATGAGCAGTTCTTC
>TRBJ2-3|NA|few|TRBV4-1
CASSQTTGYTQYF
TGCGCCAGCAGCCAAACAACAGGGTACACGCAGTATTTT